One and the same sample provided the 21 T cell receptor beta chains below, sequenced in a study of T cell repertoires in cytomegalovirus infection. TCRdb ran MiXCR on the reads and lists one entry per CDR3 protein. This table holds 90,000 to 130,000 distinct CDR3 sequences, roughly a tenth found once. Their recognized antigens are unknown. Sequences were obtained from PBMCs, sequenced either directly or after in vitro stimulation (not recorded which). These receptors came from a human donor in good health (CMV status not recorded). Some clones in this sample may be carry-over from other donors' samples.

The CDR3 loop reads CASSKQNQPQHF. DNA of the CDR3: TGTGCCAGTAGTAAGCAAAATCAGCCCCAGCATTTT. J is TRBJ1-5 and V is TRBV19; D gene uncertain. CDR3 length equals 12 residues. The ends were cut back, 4 bases at V and 4 bases at J, with 5 bases in the middle. Germline loops: CDR1 LNHDA, CDR2 SQIVND (reference sequence).

This clonotype has a handful of counts. CDR3 amino acids: CASSQGPAGGNIQYF. CDR3 coding DNA: TGCGCCAGCAGCCAAGGTCCCGCGGGGGGAAACATTCAGTACTTC. The chain carries TRBV4-1 and TRBJ2-4, with 8 bases lining up with TRBD2. V lost 1 base to trimming and J lost 6 bases; unmatched junction nucleotides: 5. Germline lookup yields CDR1 MGHRA and CDR2 YSYEKL. The CDR3 is made up of 15 amino acids.

The gene calls are TRBV24-1 and TRBJ2-1, with 8 bases matching TRBD2. J gave up 0 bases and V 3 bases, and 6 bases lay outside the gene matches. Germline V lookup: CDR1 KGHDR, CDR2 SFDVKD. The CDR3 runs 17 residues. The CDR3 reads CATSDVYAGGSYNEQFF. The CDR3 nucleotides read TGTGCCACCAGTGATGTGTACGCGGGGGGCTCCTACAATGAGCAGTTCTTC.

The chain carries TRBV7-8 and TRBJ1-2, with D tentatively TRBD1 (6 bases). Germline V gives CDR1 SGHVS, CDR2 FQNEAQ. V dropped 5 bases and J dropped 4 bases, with 14 bases sitting between them. The CDR3 length is 14 residues. The CDR3, as DNA: TGTGCCAGCAGCCGGGGGGCAGAAGCCTATGGCTACACCTTC. This gives the protein CASSRGAEAYGYTF.

V is TRBV2 and J is TRBJ2-6, with D possibly matching TRBD2 (6 bases). This CDR3 spans 17 amino acids. The germline V and J ends were trimmed by 11 bases and 3 bases, with 23 bases remaining between them. From germline, CDR1 is SNHLY and CDR2 FYNNEI. The CDR3 protein is CAGGLTPWDDGANVLTF. The CDR3 coding sequence is TGTGCCGGGGGGTTGACGCCTTGGGACGATGGGGCCAACGTCCTGACTTTC.

This clonotype was observed at least ten times. The chain links TRBV7-2 to TRBJ2-2; D might be TRBD2 (6 bases). CDR1 and CDR2 from the germline V gene are SGHTA and FQGNSA. The CDR3 loop spans 15 amino acids. Trimming cost V 1 base and J 1 base, with 7 bases left between them. Here the CDR3 reads CASSLGGGNTGELFF. The CDR3 nucleotides are TGTGCCAGCAGCTTAGGGGGAGGGAACACCGGGGAGCTGTTTTTT.

This clonotype has a count of ten or more. The CDR3 DNA follows: TGCGCCAGCAGCTTGGGTTACTCCACGACTAGCGGGAAAGAGACCCAGTACTTC. This codes for CASSLGYSTTSGKETQYF. The chain combines TRBV5-1 with TRBJ2-5; TRBD2 matches 11 bases. CDR3 length: 18 residues. The trim removed 0 bases at V and 3 bases at J, leaving 10 bases unmatched. In germline, CDR1 is SGHRS, CDR2 YFSETQ.

This clonotype has just a few counts. This chain links TRBV11-2 with TRBJ2-2; D is ambiguous. The CDR3 has 13 residues. CDR1 is SGHAT and CDR2 is FQNNGV in the germline V gene. V was trimmed by 1 base and J by 5 bases, leaving 5 bases between them. CDR3 sequence reads: CASSLVWTGELFF. The CDR3 DNA follows: TGTGCCAGCAGCTTAGTGTGGACCGGGGAGCTGTTTTTT.

This clonotype was recorded many times. The chain employs TRBV5-1 and TRBJ1-6; weak D call: TRBD1 (5 bases). The CDR3 length is 14 residues. V lost 0 bases and J lost 10, with 11 bases in between. Germline V gives CDR1 SGHRS, CDR2 YFSETQ. In DNA, the CDR3 is TGCGCCAGCAGCTTGGAAGGGGTAGGCTCACCCCTCCACTTT. Translation gives CASSLEGVGSPLHF. The full variable domain, in which reference TRBV5-1 and TRBJ1-6 provide the parts outside the CDR3, is KAGVTQTPRYLIKTRGQQVTLSCSPISGHRSVSWYQQTPGQGLQFLFEYFSETQRNKGNFPGRFSGRQFSNSRSEMNVSTLELGDSALYLCASSLEGVGSPLHFGNGTRLTVT.

This clonotype was counted a few times. V gene TRBV2 combines with J gene TRBJ2-2, with no clear D. The CDR3 length is 14 residues. The germline CDR1 and CDR2 sequences are SNHLY and FYNNEI. V was pared by 3 bases and J by 4 bases, with 9 bases between. The CDR3 spells CASSEALSTGELFF. DNA of the CDR3: TGTGCCAGCAGTGAGGCACTATCCACCGGGGAGCTGTTTTTT.

A few counts support this clonotype. The chain is built from TRBV14 and TRBJ2-5; D call uncertain. This CDR3 contains 16 residues. Per germline, CDR1 SGHDN and CDR2 FVKESK. V gave up 0 bases and J gave up 1 base, with 12 bases separating them. CDR3 in DNA: TGTGCCAGCAGCCAAGAATCACCGGCCCCCCAAGAGACCCAGTACTTC. Protein sequence: CASSQESPAPQETQYF.

Comment on this clonotype: A clone one base away is much larger, so this may be a read error. The chain is built from TRBV12-3 or TRBV12-4 and TRBJ1-1; D ambiguous. The CDR3 is made up of 11 amino acids. The DNA for the CDR3 is TGTGCCAGCAGGGGGTACACTGAAGCTTCCTTT. Amino acid sequence: CASRGYTEASF.

This clonotype was detected many times. This chain links TRBV10-3 with TRBJ2-3; D is unclear. CDR3 size: 15 residues. Trimming left V 0 bases short and J 4 bases short, with 11 bases between. In germline, CDR1 is ENHRY, CDR2 SYGVKD. The CDR3, as DNA: TGTGCCATCAGTGAGTCGTCCCTCCGCGCAGATACGCAGTATTTT. This gives the protein CAISESSLRADTQYF.

The CDR3 sequence: CASSLTPRGFDEAFF. The CDR3 DNA sequence: TGTGCCAGCAGCTTAACACCCAGGGGGTTTGATGAAGCTTTCTTT. The chain has TRBV7-2 and TRBJ1-1; TRBD1 agrees at 7 bases. After removal of 2 bases from V and 7 bases from J, the junction contained 10 bases not matched to a gene. This CDR3 is 15 amino acids long. From germline, CDR1 is SGHTA and CDR2 FQGNSA.

A few counts support this clonotype. Here the CDR3 DNA reads TGTGCCATCAGTGATTACCCCTCCCAGGAGCAGTTCTTC. Residues: CAISDYPSQEQFF. This chain uses TRBV10-3 with TRBJ2-1; no clear D gene. Germline lookup yields CDR1 ENHRY and CDR2 SYGVKD. The V gene lost 3 bases and the J gene lost 10 bases, with 13 bases spanning the gap. The CDR3 covers 13 residues.

This clonotype was detected a few times. The J gene is TRBJ2-1, the V gene TRBV9; TRBD2 matches 7 bases. Germline assignment: CDR1 SGDLS and CDR2 YYNGEE. Unmatched junction bases numbered 16, after V lost 4 bases and J lost 3 bases. CDR3 size: 18 residues. CDR3: CASSHRRGLSSGYNEQFF. The CDR3 nucleotides are TGTGCCAGCAGCCACCGCAGAGGGTTGTCTAGCGGCTACAATGAGCAGTTCTTC.

In its sample, this clonotype was seen many times. The rearrangement links TRBV6-2 or TRBV6-3 to TRBJ1-1; a possible D gene is TRBD1 (6 bases). CDR1 is MNHEY, CDR2 SVGEGT, per germline. The CDR3 spans 13 residues. Deletions cut 7 bases from V and 3 bases from J, with 12 bases between. The CDR3 bases are TGTGCCAGCACCTCCCCAGGGGACACTGAAGCTTTCTTT. It specifies CASTSPGDTEAFF.

This clonotype was detected ten times or more. At one end, the junction sequence differs from germline, possibly due to a read error. V usage is TRBV6-6 and J usage is TRBJ2-7; D call uncertain. Germline CDR1 and CDR2: MNHNY and SVGAGI (reference sequence). There are 13 residues in the CDR3. The CDR3, as DNA: TGTGCCAGCAGTTACTACAGTCCCCGGCCCCGTGCCTTC. It specifies CASSYYSPRPRAF.

This clonotype was seen at least ten times. V usage is TRBV7-2 and J usage is TRBJ2-1; a weak D match, TRBD1 (6 bases). The CDR3 runs 14 residues. V shed 6 bases and J shed 7 bases, with 16 bases lying between them. Germline V gene data show CDR1 as SGHTA and CDR2 as FQGNSA. The CDR3 here is CASRGAMGANEQFF. CDR3 sequence (DNA): TGTGCCAGCAGGGGGGCAATGGGCGCAAATGAGCAGTTCTTC.

This clonotype came up many times. CDR3 nucleotide sequence: TGCGCCAGCAGCCAAACCGACAGCTACGAGCAGTACTTC. Its protein is CASSQTDSYEQYF. The rearrangement links TRBV4-1 to TRBJ2-7; tentatively, D is TRBD1 (5 bases). CDR1 MGHRA and CDR2 YSYEKL come from the germline V gene. V lost 2 bases, J lost 3 bases, and 8 bases lay in between. This CDR3 comprises 13 residues.

The chain couples TRBV27 to TRBJ2-3; 9 nucleotides match TRBD2. The CDR3 is 17 residues long. V lost 2 bases, J lost 1 base, and 7 bases stayed unmatched. CDR1 MNHEY and CDR2 SMNVEV come from the germline V gene (reference sequence). CDR3 DNA: TGTGCCAGCAGTTTAGCGGGAGGGCCCTCGGGCACAGATACGCAGTATTTT. This codes for CASSLAGGPSGTDTQYF.